The 11 T cell receptor beta chains listed next were all sequenced from one sample in a study of blood T cell repertoires in COVID-19. TCRdb's copy holds only in-frame clones and misses some; the assay was immunoSEQ multiplex PCR. Among around 160,000 clones, approximately 83% were seen once, and the ten largest hold around 8%. Sequencing was carried out using peripheral blood. The receptor source for this set is a woman in her sixties or seventies with COVID-19, enrolled during active disease.

This clone occurred a few times. CDR3 nucleotide sequence: TGTGCCAGCAGCTCTAGACAGGGGGCCACTAATGAAAAACTGTTTTTT. The encoded protein is CASSSRQGATNEKLFF. This chain links TRBV7-9 with TRBJ1-4; 10 nucleotides agree with TRBD1. The trim removed 4 bases at V and 2 bases at J, leaving 4 bases unmatched. CDR3 length equals 16 residues. Looked up from germline, CDR1 is SEHNR and CDR2 is FQNEAQ (reference sequence).

This clone appeared once. The chain recombines TRBV3-1 (or the pseudogene TRBV3-2) with TRBJ1-1; 9 nucleotides agree with TRBD1. The CDR3 consists of 16 residues. The trim removed 6 bases at V and 4 bases at J, leaving 12 bases unmatched. The V gene's germline CDR1 is LGHDT and CDR2 YNNKEL (reference sequence). CDR3 coding DNA: TGTGCCAGCAGACTGTTAACAGGGGGCGCGGGCACTGAAGCTTTCTTT. It codes for CASRLLTGGAGTEAFF.

The rearrangement uses TRBV10-2 and TRBJ1-1; TRBD1 agrees at 11 bases. The CDR3 is made up of 13 amino acids. J lost 11 bases, V lost 6 bases, and 8 bases had no gene match. CDR1 WSHSY and CDR2 SAAADI come from the germline V gene. Here the CDR3 reads CASSLGQGAVAFF. The CDR3 DNA follows: TGCGCCAGCAGCTTAGGACAGGGGGCTGTGGCTTTCTTT.

The chain links TRBV4-1 to TRBJ2-1, with D tentatively TRBD2 (6 bases). Per the germline V gene, CDR1 is MGHRA and CDR2 is YSYEKL. V was cut by 1 base and J by 3 bases, with 13 bases left in between. This CDR3 contains 16 residues. Here the CDR3 DNA reads TGCGCCAGCAGCCAAGTTAGCGGCGCAAGCTACAATGAGCAGTTCTTC. It translates to CASSQVSGASYNEQFF.

This chain joins TRBV30 and TRBJ2-2, with TRBD2 matching 10 bases. The CDR3 loop spans 15 amino acids. Germline V gene sequence: CDR1 GTSNPN, CDR2 SVGIG (reference sequence). J was trimmed by 1 base and V by 1 base; bases with no gene match: 0. The CDR3 is CAWSGLAGNTGELFF. CDR3 bases: TGTGCCTGGAGTGGACTAGCGGGGAACACCGGGGAGCTGTTTTTT.

The chain carries TRBV9 and TRBJ2-1; 12 bases map to TRBD2. CDR1 is SGDLS and CDR2 is YYNGEE in the germline V gene. CDR3 length: 18 amino acids. V trimming: 1 base; J trimming: 3 bases; junction bases outside the gene matches: 8. The CDR3 sequence: CASSVFPQTSGGYNEQFF. As DNA, the CDR3 is TGTGCCAGCAGCGTATTCCCCCAGACTAGCGGGGGCTACAATGAGCAGTTCTTC. Complete variable domain (other parts from reference TRBV9 and TRBJ2-1): DSGVTQTPKHLITATGQRVTLRCSPRSGDLSVYWYQQSLDQGLQFLIQYYNGEERAKGNILERFSAQQFPDLHSELNLSSLELGDSALYFCASSVFPQTSGGYNEQFFGPGTRLTVL.

This sequence joins TRBV19 and TRBJ2-6; perhaps TRBD1 as D (6 bases). Trimming took off 6 bases at V and 4 bases at J, with 22 bases between the two ends. Per the germline V gene, CDR1 is LNHDA and CDR2 is SQIVND (reference sequence). The CDR3 consists of 18 residues. The CDR3 protein is CASSRETGRLYGANVLTF. The CDR3 DNA reads TGTGCCAGTAGCCGCGAGACAGGTCGCCTTTACGGGGCCAACGTCCTGACTTTC. Together with reference TRBV19 and TRBJ2-6, the CDR3 gives the full variable domain: DGGITQSPKYLFRKEGQNVTLSCEQNLNHDAMYWYRQDPGQGLRLIYYSQIVNDFQKGDIAEGYSVSREKKESFPLTVTSAQKNPTAFYLCASSRETGRLYGANVLTFGAGSRLTVL.

The chain joins TRBV10-3 to TRBJ1-5, with D perhaps matching TRBD1 (6 bases). CDR3 length: 15 residues. CDR1 and CDR2 (germline): ENHRY, SYGVKD. With 6 bases removed from V and 4 bases from J, the gap between germline ends came to 16 bases. CDR3 amino acids: CAISLEDSPNQPQHF. The CDR3 coding sequence is TGTGCCATCAGCTTGGAGGACAGTCCTAATCAGCCCCAGCATTTT.

The rearrangement joins TRBV30 to TRBJ2-1; maybe TRBD2 (5 bases). The germline V and J ends were trimmed by 6 bases and 8 bases, with 17 bases remaining between them. The germline V gene encodes CDR1 GTSNPN and CDR2 SVGIG (reference sequence). The CDR3 extends over 13 amino acids. The CDR3 DNA sequence: TGTGCCTGCGAATTTAGGAGGCCCGATGAGCAGTTCTTC. Amino acid sequence: CACEFRRPDEQFF. Looking up the rest from reference TRBV30 and TRBJ2-1 gives the full variable domain: SQTIHQWPATLVQPVGSPLSLECTVEGTSNPNLYWYRQAAGRGLQLLFYSVGIGQISSEVPQNLSASRPQDRQFILSSKKLLLSDSGFYLCACEFRRPDEQFFGPGTRLTVL.

The chain joins TRBV4-1 to TRBJ2-3; TRBD2 matches 10 bases. Germline CDR1 reads MGHRA; CDR2 reads YSYEKL. The CDR3 consists of 16 residues. The V and J ends lost 0 bases and 1 base, in that order; junction bases with no gene match: 1. The CDR3 DNA reads TGCGCCAGCAGCCAAGATCTAGCGGGGGGCACAGATACGCAGTATTTT. Translation: CASSQDLAGGTDTQYF.

The rearrangement uses TRBV6-5 and TRBJ2-7; TRBD1 matches at 12 bases. Trimming took 6 bases from V and 6 from J; bases not matched to a gene: 9. Germline V gene lookup returns CDR1 MNHEY and CDR2 SVGAGI. This CDR3 contains 15 residues. The CDR3 sequence: CASRTSGTGGLEQYF. Here the CDR3 DNA reads TGTGCCAGCAGAACCTCTGGGACAGGGGGCCTCGAGCAGTACTTC.